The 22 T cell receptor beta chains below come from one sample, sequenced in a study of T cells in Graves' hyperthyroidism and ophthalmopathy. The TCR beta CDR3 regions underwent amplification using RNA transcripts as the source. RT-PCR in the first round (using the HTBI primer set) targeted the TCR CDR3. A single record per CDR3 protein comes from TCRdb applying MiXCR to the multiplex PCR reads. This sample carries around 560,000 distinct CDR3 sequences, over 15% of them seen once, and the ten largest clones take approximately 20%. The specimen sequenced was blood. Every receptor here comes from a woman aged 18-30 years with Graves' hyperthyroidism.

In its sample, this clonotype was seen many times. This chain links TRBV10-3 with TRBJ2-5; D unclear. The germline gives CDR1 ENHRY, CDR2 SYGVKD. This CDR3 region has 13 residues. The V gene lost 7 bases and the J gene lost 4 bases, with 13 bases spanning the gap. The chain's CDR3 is CAIKSVAGETQYF. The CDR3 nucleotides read TGTGCCATCAAGTCGGTAGCCGGAGAGACCCAGTACTTC.

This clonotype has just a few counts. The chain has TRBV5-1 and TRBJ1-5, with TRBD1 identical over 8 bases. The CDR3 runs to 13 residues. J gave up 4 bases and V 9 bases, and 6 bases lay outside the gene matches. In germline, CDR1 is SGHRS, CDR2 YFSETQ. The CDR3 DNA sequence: TGCGCCAATTCTAGGACAGGGAATCAGCCCCAGCATTTT. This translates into CANSRTGNQPQHF.

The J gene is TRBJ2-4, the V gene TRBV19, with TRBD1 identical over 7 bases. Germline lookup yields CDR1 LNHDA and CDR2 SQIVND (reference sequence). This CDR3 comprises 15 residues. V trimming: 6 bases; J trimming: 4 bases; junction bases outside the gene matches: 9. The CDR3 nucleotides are TGTGCCAGTAGGGACAGGCTGGTAGCTAAAAACATTCAGTACTTC. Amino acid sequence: CASRDRLVAKNIQYF.

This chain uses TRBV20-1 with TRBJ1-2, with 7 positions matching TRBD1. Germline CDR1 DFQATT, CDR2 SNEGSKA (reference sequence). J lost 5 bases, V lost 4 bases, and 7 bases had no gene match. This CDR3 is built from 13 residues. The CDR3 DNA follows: TGCAGTGCTAAGGGGACAGAGTCGTATGGCTACACCTTC. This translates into CSAKGTESYGYTF.

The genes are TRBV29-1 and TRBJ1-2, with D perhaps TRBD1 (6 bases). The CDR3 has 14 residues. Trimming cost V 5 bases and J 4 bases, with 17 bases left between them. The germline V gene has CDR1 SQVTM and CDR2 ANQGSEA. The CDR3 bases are TGCAGCGTTTTCCCCAAACAGGGTGGCTATGGCTACACCTTC. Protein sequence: CSVFPKQGGYGYTF.

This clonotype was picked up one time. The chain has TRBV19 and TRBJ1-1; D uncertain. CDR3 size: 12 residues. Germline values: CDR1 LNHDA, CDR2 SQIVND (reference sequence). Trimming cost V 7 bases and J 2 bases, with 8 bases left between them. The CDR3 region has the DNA TGTGCCAGTAAATTAGGAAACACTGAAGCTTTCTTT. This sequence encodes CASKLGNTEAFF.

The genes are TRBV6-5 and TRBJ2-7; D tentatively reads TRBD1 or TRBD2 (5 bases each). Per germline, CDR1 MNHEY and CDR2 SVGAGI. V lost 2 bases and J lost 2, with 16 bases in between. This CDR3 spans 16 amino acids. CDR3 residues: CASSYGSDGTTYEQYF. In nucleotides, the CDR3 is TGTGCCAGCAGTTACGGATCCGACGGGACCACCTACGAGCAGTACTTC.

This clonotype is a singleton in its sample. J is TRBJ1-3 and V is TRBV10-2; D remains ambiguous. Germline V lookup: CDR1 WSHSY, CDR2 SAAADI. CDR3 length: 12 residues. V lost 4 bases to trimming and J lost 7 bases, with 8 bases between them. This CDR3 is CASSVGANTIYF. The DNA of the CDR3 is TGCGCCAGCAGTGTGGGAGCGAACACCATATATTTT.

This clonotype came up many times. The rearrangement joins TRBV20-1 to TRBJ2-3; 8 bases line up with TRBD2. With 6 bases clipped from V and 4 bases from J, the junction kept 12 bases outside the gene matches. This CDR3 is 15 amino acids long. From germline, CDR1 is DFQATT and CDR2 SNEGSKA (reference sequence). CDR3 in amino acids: CSATRGTRVADTQYF. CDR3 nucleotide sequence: TGCAGTGCAACTCGTGGGACTAGAGTGGCAGATACGCAGTATTTT.

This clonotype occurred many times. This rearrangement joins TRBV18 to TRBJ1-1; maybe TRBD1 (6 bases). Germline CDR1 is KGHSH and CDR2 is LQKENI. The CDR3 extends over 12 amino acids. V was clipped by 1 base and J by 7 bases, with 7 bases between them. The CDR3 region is CASSPQGVEAFF. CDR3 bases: TGTGCCAGCTCACCACAGGGGGTTGAAGCTTTCTTT.

The CDR3 DNA sequence: TGCGCCAGCAGCCAGGACAGGGGGCTAAGCGGCTACACCTTC. Translating it yields CASSQDRGLSGYTF. The genes are TRBV4-3 and TRBJ1-2; 11 bases agree with TRBD1. The CDR3 length is 14 residues. The germline CDR1 and CDR2 sequences are LGHNA and YSLEER. V was pared by 3 bases and J by 8 bases, with 5 bases of the junction left unmatched.

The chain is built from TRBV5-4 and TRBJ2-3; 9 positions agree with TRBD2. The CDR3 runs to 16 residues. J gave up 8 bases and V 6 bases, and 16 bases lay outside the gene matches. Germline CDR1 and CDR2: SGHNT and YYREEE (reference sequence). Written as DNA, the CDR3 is TGTGCCAGCATCCTGTTTGGGCGGGGGGGCCCACTTACGCAGTATTTT. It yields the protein CASILFGRGGPLTQYF.

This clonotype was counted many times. Here the CDR3 reads CASSGGGRGTGELFF. The DNA of the CDR3 is TGTGCCAGCTCAGGGGGCGGTAGGGGTACCGGGGAGCTGTTTTTT. The chain recombines TRBV7-8 with TRBJ2-2; 8 positions agree with TRBD1. CDR1 and CDR2 from the germline V gene are SGHVS and FQNEAQ. V lost 8 bases to trimming and J lost 5 bases; unmatched junction nucleotides: 10. The CDR3 loop spans 15 amino acids.

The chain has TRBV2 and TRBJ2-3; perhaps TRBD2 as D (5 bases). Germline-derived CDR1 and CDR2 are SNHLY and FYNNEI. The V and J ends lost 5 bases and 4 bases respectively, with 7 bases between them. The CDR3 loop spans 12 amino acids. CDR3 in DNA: TGTGCCAGCAGTTACGGGGCAGATACGCAGTATTTT. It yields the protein CASSYGADTQYF.

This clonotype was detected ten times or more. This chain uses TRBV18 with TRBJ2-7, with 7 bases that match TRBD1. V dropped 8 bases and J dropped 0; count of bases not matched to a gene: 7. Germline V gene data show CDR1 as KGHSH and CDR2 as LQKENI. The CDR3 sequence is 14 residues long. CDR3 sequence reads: CASSPGQSSYEQYF. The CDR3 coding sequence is TGTGCCAGCAGCCCGGGACAGAGCTCCTACGAGCAGTACTTC.

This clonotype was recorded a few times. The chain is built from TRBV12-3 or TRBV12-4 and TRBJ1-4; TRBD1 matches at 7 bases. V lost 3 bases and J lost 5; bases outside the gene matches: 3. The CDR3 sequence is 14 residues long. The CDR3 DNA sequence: TGTGCCAGCAGTTTGGGACAGAAGAATGAAAAACTGTTTTTT. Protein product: CASSLGQKNEKLFF.

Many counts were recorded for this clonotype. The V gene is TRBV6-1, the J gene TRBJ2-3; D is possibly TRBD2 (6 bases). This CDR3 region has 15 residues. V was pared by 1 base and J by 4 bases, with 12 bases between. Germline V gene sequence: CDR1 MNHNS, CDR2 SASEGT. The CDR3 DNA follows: TGTGCCAGCAGTGAAGTAACGGGAGAGGCAGATACGCAGTATTTT. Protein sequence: CASSEVTGEADTQYF.

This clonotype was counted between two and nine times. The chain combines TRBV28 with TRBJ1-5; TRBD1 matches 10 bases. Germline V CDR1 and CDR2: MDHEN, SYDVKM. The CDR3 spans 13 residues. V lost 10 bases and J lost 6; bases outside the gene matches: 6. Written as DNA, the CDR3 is TGTGCCACCCTCCGGGACAGGGGTCAGCCCCAGCATTTT. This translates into CATLRDRGQPQHF.

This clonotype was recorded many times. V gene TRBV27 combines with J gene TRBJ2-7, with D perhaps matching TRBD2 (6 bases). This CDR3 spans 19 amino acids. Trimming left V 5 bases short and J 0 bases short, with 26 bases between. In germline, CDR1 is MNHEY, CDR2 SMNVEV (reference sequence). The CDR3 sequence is CASSPTWSFGGTSSYEQYF. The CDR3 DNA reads TGTGCCAGCAGTCCTACGTGGTCTTTTGGGGGGACGAGCTCCTACGAGCAGTACTTC.

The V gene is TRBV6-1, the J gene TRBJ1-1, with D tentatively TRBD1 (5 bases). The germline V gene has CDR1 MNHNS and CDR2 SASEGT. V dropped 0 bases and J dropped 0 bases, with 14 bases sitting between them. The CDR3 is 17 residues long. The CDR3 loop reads CASSEAIAGSLNTEAFF. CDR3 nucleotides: TGTGCCAGCAGTGAAGCGATAGCAGGGTCCCTGAACACTGAAGCTTTCTTT.

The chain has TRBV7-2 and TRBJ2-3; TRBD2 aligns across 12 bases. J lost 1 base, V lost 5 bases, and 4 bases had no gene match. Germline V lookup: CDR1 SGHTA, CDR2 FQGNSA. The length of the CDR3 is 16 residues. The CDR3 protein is CASSDGLAGRTDTQYF. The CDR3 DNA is TGTGCCAGCAGCGACGGACTAGCGGGACGCACAGATACGCAGTATTTT.

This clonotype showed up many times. The CDR3 DNA sequence: TGTGCCTGGGGGTACCCCTACGAGCAGTACTTC. Translated, it gives CAWGYPYEQYF. This sequence joins TRBV30 and TRBJ2-7; D not certain. Germline CDR1 reads GTSNPN; CDR2 reads SVGIG (reference sequence). This CDR3 is 11 amino acids long. Trimming left V 5 bases short and J 2 bases short, with 7 bases between. Full variable domain (remainder filled in from reference TRBV30 and TRBJ2-7): SQTIHQWPATLVQPVGSPLSLECTVEGTSNPNLYWYRQAAGRGLQLLFYSVGIGQISSEVPQNLSASRPQDRQFILSSKKLLLSDSGFYLCAWGYPYEQYFGPGTRLTVT.